Following are 7 T cell receptor beta chains from one sample sequenced in a study of T cell responses to AZD1222 COVID-19 vaccine. Repertoires were generated with immunoSEQ multiplex PCR, while TCRdb's copy carries only in-frame clones and drops some. The sample lists 90,000 to 110,000 clones, roughly 87% occurring once. Sequencing used peripheral blood, obtained on day 0 of AZD1222 vaccination. Source of these receptors: an adult in good health.

This chain links TRBV6-5 with TRBJ1-5, with a weak D call TRBD1 (6 bases). Germline-derived CDR1 and CDR2 are MNHEY and SVGAGI. The CDR3 length is 14 residues. The V end lost 7 bases, the J end lost 3 bases, and 13 bases lay between the germline ends. CDR3 sequence reads: CASTPAGANQPQHF. CDR3 nucleotide sequence: TGTGCCAGCACCCCGGCAGGGGCCAATCAGCCCCAGCATTTT.

This rearrangement joins TRBV19 to TRBJ1-5; a weak D match, TRBD1 (6 bases). The CDR3 totals 15 residues. Germline V gene sequence: CDR1 LNHDA, CDR2 SQIVND (reference sequence). Trimming shortened V by 8 bases and J by 7 bases, and 21 bases separated the two germline ends. The CDR3 coding sequence is TGTGCCAGTCAAGGGGGGTTATTAGAAAACCAGCCCCAGCATTTT. This codes for CASQGGLLENQPQHF.

This chain connects TRBV5-1 to TRBJ2-3; D might be TRBD1 or TRBD2, each matching 5 bases. The CDR3 consists of 15 residues. CDR1 and CDR2 from the germline V gene are SGHRS and YFSETQ. Between the trimmed V and J ends, which lost 0 bases and 3 bases, there was a span of 11 bases. The CDR3 nucleotides are TGCGCCAGCAGCTTGGGGACTTGGGGGACAGATACGCAGTATTTT. Protein: CASSLGTWGTDTQYF.

This chain joins TRBV2 and TRBJ1-2; maybe TRBD1 (5 bases). This CDR3 spans 11 amino acids. Per the germline V gene, CDR1 is SNHLY and CDR2 is FYNNEI. The germline V and J ends were trimmed by 11 bases and 4 bases, with 11 bases remaining between them. CDR3 sequence (DNA): TGTGCCGACGGGGGGATCTATGGCTACACCTTC. Its translation: CADGGIYGYTF.

The J gene is TRBJ2-1, the V gene TRBV10-3, with 9 bases matching TRBD2. CDR3 length: 18 residues. The ends lost 6 bases at V and 1 base at J; junction bases unmatched: 13. In germline, CDR1 is ENHRY, CDR2 SYGVKD. Here the CDR3 reads CAIRNLNSGGQSYNEQFF. In DNA, the CDR3 is TGTGCCATCAGAAACTTAAATAGCGGGGGCCAATCCTACAATGAGCAGTTCTTC.

The chain joins TRBV4-3 to TRBJ2-3, with 8 positions matching TRBD1. CDR1 and CDR2 from the germline V gene are LGHNA and YSLEER. The ends lost 4 bases at V and 1 base at J; junction bases unmatched: 7. CDR3 length equals 16 residues. CDR3 coding DNA: TGCGCCAGCAGCCTCTCCTGGACAGGGCGCACAGATACGCAGTATTTT. Residues: CASSLSWTGRTDTQYF.

The chain combines TRBV7-2 with TRBJ1-2; D may be TRBD1 (6 bases). From germline, CDR1 is SGHTA and CDR2 FQGNSA. V lost 1 base and J 3 bases, leaving 12 bases between the germline ends. CDR3 length: 15 amino acids. DNA of the CDR3: TGTGCCAGCAGCTTAGACCTGACAGGAGACTATGGCTACACCTTC. It is translated as CASSLDLTGDYGYTF.